The source of this T cell receptor (beta chain) is a study of cytotoxic CD8 clonotypes in ibrutinib-treated CLL. Study in general: Patients: roughly ten relapsed/refractory, some 15 treatment-naive, some 18 IGHV unmutated. Overall study results and limits: Higher clonality was seen at ibrutinib response and a return toward baseline at progression. At baseline, clonality was higher than in age-matched healthy donors and correlated with CD8+ counts.

Only in-frame clones appear in the TCRdb table, and some are missing; sequencing was by immunoSEQ multiplex PCR. Among about 50,000 clones listed, approximately 82% were seen once. This CDR3 spans 15 amino acids. The junction had 4 bases not matched to a gene; V was cut back by 0 bases and J by 5 bases. The germline V gene encodes CDR1 LNHNV and CDR2 YYDKDF (reference sequence). Regarding this clone: Its antigen is currently unknown.

The source was PBMCs, collected after 24 months of ibrutinib treatment. The origin of this receptor is a human donor with chronic lymphocytic leukemia. The chain combines TRBV15 with TRBJ2-3; 8 bases are shared with TRBD2. CDR3 amino acids: CATSRDSGIGDTQYF. The CDR3 DNA sequence: TGTGCCACCAGCAGAGATAGCGGGATAGGAGATACGCAGTATTTT. Full variable domain (missing parts from reference TRBV15 and TRBJ2-3): DAMVIQNPRYQVTQFGKPVTLSCSQTLNHNVMYWYQQKSSQAPKLLFHYYDKDFNNEADTPDNFQSRRPNTSFCFLDIRSPGLGDTAMYLCATSRDSGIGDTQYFGPGTRLTVL.